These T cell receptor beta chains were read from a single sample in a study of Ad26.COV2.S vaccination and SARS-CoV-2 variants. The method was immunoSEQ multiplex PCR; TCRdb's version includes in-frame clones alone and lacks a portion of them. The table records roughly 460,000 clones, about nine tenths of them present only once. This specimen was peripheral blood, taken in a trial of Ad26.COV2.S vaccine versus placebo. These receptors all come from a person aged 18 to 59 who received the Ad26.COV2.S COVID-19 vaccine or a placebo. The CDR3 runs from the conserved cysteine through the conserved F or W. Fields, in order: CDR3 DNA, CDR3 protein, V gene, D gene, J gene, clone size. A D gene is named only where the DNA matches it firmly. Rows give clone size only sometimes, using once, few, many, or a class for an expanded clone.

CDR3nt: TGTGCCAGCAGGCCAGGGGCGGTCCCCTACAATGAGCAGTTCTTC
CDR3aa: CASRPGAVPYNEQFF
v_gene: TRBV28
d_gene: -
j_gene: TRBJ2-1
abundance: -

CDR3nt: TGTGCCAGCAGCGGGGGACAGTTGAACACTGAAGCTTTCTTT
CDR3aa: CASSGGQLNTEAFF
v_gene: TRBV7-6
d_gene: TRBD1
j_gene: TRBJ1-1
abundance: -

CDR3nt: TGCGCCAGCAGCCTGGGGAGCCGGACAGCTTTCACAGATACGCAGTATTTT
CDR3aa: CASSLGSRTAFTDTQYF
v_gene: TRBV4-1
d_gene: -
j_gene: TRBJ2-3
abundance: -

CDR3nt: TGTGCCAGCTCACCGAAGAAGACTAGCGGGTCATCCTACGAGCAGTACTTC
CDR3aa: CASSPKKTSGSSYEQYF
v_gene: TRBV18
d_gene: TRBD2
j_gene: TRBJ2-7
abundance: -

CDR3nt: TGCGCCAGCAGCCTCCTAGCGGGGGAATACGAGCAGTACTTC
CDR3aa: CASSLLAGEYEQYF
v_gene: TRBV4-3
d_gene: TRBD2
j_gene: TRBJ2-7
abundance: -

CDR3nt: TGTGCCAGCAGTGTACGCGGAATGGGGACCGGGGAGCTGTTTTTT
CDR3aa: CASSVRGMGTGELFF
v_gene: TRBV2
d_gene: -
j_gene: TRBJ2-2
abundance: few

CDR3nt: TGCAGTGCTCTCGGGGACAGGCGGAGGTTCTTC
CDR3aa: CSALGDRRRFF
v_gene: TRBV20-1
d_gene: TRBD1
j_gene: TRBJ2-1
abundance: -

CDR3nt: TGTGCCAGTAGTATCACAGGGTCGAGGGAGCAGTACTTC
CDR3aa: CASSITGSREQYF
v_gene: TRBV19
d_gene: -
j_gene: TRBJ2-7
abundance: -

CDR3nt: TGTGCCAGCAGCTTAGACGCAGGGGGCGCCCTCAGGACCCAGTACTTC
CDR3aa: CASSLDAGGALRTQYF
v_gene: TRBV11-2
d_gene: TRBD1
j_gene: TRBJ2-5
abundance: once

CDR3nt: TGTGCCTGGAGTAGGGAACTATTGCCCCTCCACTTT
CDR3aa: CAWSRELLPLHF
v_gene: TRBV30
d_gene: -
j_gene: TRBJ1-6
abundance: -

CDR3nt: TGTGCCAGCAGCTTATTAGAAGAGACCCAGTACTTC
CDR3aa: CASSLLEETQYF
v_gene: TRBV7-9
d_gene: -
j_gene: TRBJ2-5
abundance: -

CDR3nt: TGTGCCAGCAGCCTTCGGAGGGCCTACGAGCAGTACTTC
CDR3aa: CASSLRRAYEQYF
v_gene: TRBV12-3/TRBV12-4
d_gene: -
j_gene: TRBJ2-7
abundance: -

CDR3nt: TGTGCCAGCAGCTTGGTCCAGCGTGCGGAGCAGTACTTC
CDR3aa: CASSLVQRAEQYF
v_gene: TRBV13
d_gene: -
j_gene: TRBJ2-7
abundance: -

CDR3nt: TGCGCCAGCAGGCGGCGACTAGCGGGAGTTACAGATACGCAGTATTTT
CDR3aa: CASRRRLAGVTDTQYF
v_gene: TRBV5-1
d_gene: TRBD2
j_gene: TRBJ2-3
abundance: -

CDR3nt: TGTGCCAGCAGTTACTCCAGGGTCGTGAGAACAGATACGCAGTATTTT
CDR3aa: CASSYSRVVRTDTQYF
v_gene: TRBV6-5
d_gene: -
j_gene: TRBJ2-3
abundance: -

CDR3nt: TGTGCCAGCAGCTTCCGCGGGGGATCCTACGAGCAGTACTTC
CDR3aa: CASSFRGGSYEQYF
v_gene: TRBV7-9
d_gene: TRBD2
j_gene: TRBJ2-7
abundance: -

CDR3nt: TGTGCCAGCAGCCGGGACGGAGAGACCTACGAGCAGTACTTC
CDR3aa: CASSRDGETYEQYF
v_gene: TRBV2
d_gene: -
j_gene: TRBJ2-7
abundance: -

CDR3nt: TGTGCCAGCAGAACCCACGGCCGAAGGGGGCAACCCAACTATGGCTACACCTTC
CDR3aa: CASRTHGRRGQPNYGYTF
v_gene: TRBV28
d_gene: TRBD1
j_gene: TRBJ1-2
abundance: once

CDR3nt: TGTGCCATCAGTTTTTTACAACAAGAGACCCAGTACTTC
CDR3aa: CAISFLQQETQYF
v_gene: TRBV10-3
d_gene: -
j_gene: TRBJ2-5
abundance: -

CDR3nt: TGTGCCAGCAGCCAAGGCCGGACTGGCACCGGGGAGCTGTTTTTT
CDR3aa: CASSQGRTGTGELFF
v_gene: TRBV3-1/TRBV3-2
d_gene: -
j_gene: TRBJ2-2
abundance: -

CDR3nt: TGTGCCAGCAGCGTAGATTCCAGGGGCTACGAGCAGTACTTC
CDR3aa: CASSVDSRGYEQYF
v_gene: TRBV9
d_gene: -
j_gene: TRBJ2-7
abundance: -

CDR3nt: TGTGCCAGCAAGGGGGCCGGGGAGCTGTTTTTT
CDR3aa: CASKGAGELFF
v_gene: TRBV14
d_gene: -
j_gene: TRBJ2-2
abundance: -

CDR3nt: TGTGCCAGCACCCCCCTAGTTCGGCGTGGAGCTTTCTTT
CDR3aa: CASTPLVRRGAFF
v_gene: TRBV11-2
d_gene: -
j_gene: TRBJ1-1
abundance: -

CDR3nt: TGTGCCAGCAGTCCGAACTACGAGCAGTACTTC
CDR3aa: CASSPNYEQYF
v_gene: TRBV28
d_gene: -
j_gene: TRBJ2-7
abundance: -

CDR3nt: TGTGCCAGCAGTTCTCCAGGGGTCTGGGCCACTGAAGCTTTCTTT
CDR3aa: CASSSPGVWATEAFF
v_gene: TRBV28
d_gene: -
j_gene: TRBJ1-1
abundance: -

CDR3nt: TGTGCCAGTAGTTCACCAGGGGGTTGGCAGTTCTTC
CDR3aa: CASSSPGGWQFF
v_gene: TRBV19
d_gene: TRBD1
j_gene: TRBJ2-1
abundance: -

CDR3nt: TGTGCCAGCAGCTCCACCCTGGCTGGCTACACCTTC
CDR3aa: CASSSTLAGYTF
v_gene: TRBV7-2
d_gene: -
j_gene: TRBJ1-2
abundance: -

CDR3nt: TGCAGCGTTGAAGTGAAACCGTACACCGGGGAGCTGTTTTTT
CDR3aa: CSVEVKPYTGELFF
v_gene: TRBV29-1
d_gene: -
j_gene: TRBJ2-2
abundance: -

CDR3nt: TGTGCCATCAGTGAGGGGCAGGGCTCCGGGGAGCTGTTTTTT
CDR3aa: CAISEGQGSGELFF
v_gene: TRBV10-3
d_gene: -
j_gene: TRBJ2-2
abundance: once